This T cell receptor beta chain appears in the sequencing data of a study of blood T cell repertoires in COVID-19 (dated by TCRdb to about 2020). Regarding the study in general: Collaborator samples came from the United States, Italy and Spain and covered acute and convalescent phases of COVID-19. The prospective study material was composed of cDNA or gDNA derived from T cells, B-cell-depleted T cells, or PBMCs. The dataset comprised deeply sampled blood TCRbeta repertoires from subjects exposed to, actively infected with, or recovered from COVID-19. A freely available public database, intended as a resource for researchers studying the immune response to SARS-CoV-2, is where the repertoires were released. Samples came from the ongoing ImmuneRACE study (first 160 participants) plus 1,254 subjects from 6 global collaborators. A de-identified subject ID, COVID-19 status, age in years and sex were almost always included in the sample metadata. Where available, HLA class I and class II types were obtained from metadata supplied by the sample provider rather than from assay-based typing.

Whole blood was collected in K2EDTA tubes by collaborating institutions according to the institutions' own protocols. For TCRbeta analysis, collaborator samples were shipped as frozen whole blood, as isolated PBMCs, or as DNA extracted from either sample type. Turning to this clone: It has no known antigen specificity. No per-base quality is available; no much larger clone lies one base away.

The immunoSEQ Assay, a bias-controlled multiplex PCR, was used to amplify TCRbeta CDR3 regions from genomic DNA. On the study's bioinformatics: Within the assay, amplification of reference gene primers was used to estimate how many nucleated cells each sample contained. To quantify the absolute abundance of each unique TCRbeta CDR3 rearrangement, sequence reads were collapsed and filtered. Productive Simpson clonality was computed per sample as the square root of Simpson's diversity index over productive rearrangements. TCRdb mirrors the immuneACCESS table, restricted to in-frame sequences. Some clones are absent from its copies; in checked studies, under half trace to an unresolved V gene, and the reason for the others is unknown. V and J calls and clone size are given by that table; D and trimming were obtained from the DNA. This sample lists approximately 200,000 clones; approximately 91% were detected once. The top ten clonotypes cover about 2.1% of the sample.

Here is what the overall study found, with its caveats: The amount of clinical and demographic metadata varied by source and participant and was provided uncurated.

The germline V gene sets CDR1 to MNHEY and CDR2 to SVGEGT. V is shortened by 2 bases, J by 0 bases, and the region joining them spans 13 bases. Counted from cysteine to phenylalanine, this CDR3 has 16 amino acids. The DNA shown is the 48-base CDR3, in frame from base 1. Specimen: peripheral blood. The TCR was taken from a man aged 70 or older with active or convalescent COVID-19. The rearrangement combines TRBV6-2 or TRBV6-3 with TRBJ1-1, with the D segment identity uncertain. The CDR3 reads as follows: CASSYKRVTMNTEAFF. The nucleotides read TGTGCCAGCAGTTACAAACGGGTCACCATGAACACTGAAGCTTTCTTT.